This T cell receptor beta chain was obtained from a study of cytomegalovirus exposure and HLA in healthy donors (dated by TCRdb to 2017 to 2019). As for the study more broadly: An earlier analysis of 587 of the donors reported about 260 Gb of sequence data and 117 million unique TCR beta sequences obtained from about 170 million T cells. Roughly 300 gigabases of sequencing data and roughly 81 million unique TCR sequences made up an early release that covered several hundred HLA-typed donors. The study aimed to test whether signatures of past pathogen exposure could be identified by cataloging public T cell receptors. The later analysis used no new phenotypic data to find candidate immune exposures, relying instead on TCR beta sequences and their occurrence across donors. The genetic ancestry cluster associated with self-reported Caucasian donors included about 84% of the 300 to 450 genotyped donors. Donor age, sex, ethnicity and CMV serostatus were compiled together with the repertoire data. In a later genetic analysis, genome-wide SNP genotypes for about three fifths of the roughly 670 donors were used, and that subset was treated as a discovery cohort. Because of strong linkage in the cohort, 4 to 6 DR-DQ haplotypes were treated as single units for association and clustering. Along with the roughly 710-subject first cohort, a separate validation cohort of over a hundred different subjects was used. On average, roughly 240,000 unique TCR beta nucleotide sequences were sequenced per donor among a few hundred genotyped donors of the cohort, with 15% to 20% of those sequences being non-productive. Both class I and class II loci were covered by HLA typing, at four-digit resolution. Using immunosequencing, the study profiled T cell repertoires from roughly 650 subjects and related those repertoires to cytomegalovirus serostatus. To decide whether each TCR beta V gene segment behaved as functional or pseudogenic, an earlier analysis of approximately 620 of the donors relied on high-throughput TCR beta sequencing. All discovery cohort repertoires had been generated on a single sequencing platform. To predict cytomegalovirus infection status, the study brought together high-throughput TCR immunosequencing, statistical association of individual TCRs with disease status, and machine learning. To study patterns of TCR occurrence, a later analysis re-analyzed previously published TCR beta repertoires from just over 650 donors and added high-resolution HLA genotyping. Typing coverage varied by locus: roughly 620-640 donors for A, B, C, DRB1 and DQB1; approximately 560 for DQA1; around 570 for DPA1; under 490 for DPB1. Broad study findings and their caveats: In vitro tests confirmed that three of the cytomegalovirus-associated TCR beta chains recognize cytomegalovirus antigens. Specific HLA alleles were associated with 16,951 TCR beta sequences at a false discovery rate of 0.05 in a later analysis. Broadly in line with IMGT annotations, most TCR beta V segments showed up in productive rearrangements about 90% or about 30% of the time in an earlier analysis of around 550 of the donors. According to a later genetic analysis, donors in an Asian-associated ancestry cluster had fewer N-insertions in productive TCRs than the approximately 670-donor mean. A group of highly shared sequence variants was considered likely to be a technical artifact of the sequencing pipeline. The study gave a list of 150 to 200 TCR beta chains associated with cytomegalovirus. The classifier was reported to diagnose cytomegalovirus status with high specificity and sensitivity in both the original cohort and the validation cohort. Several of the top co-occurrence clusters appeared to be linked to parvovirus B19, influenza, CMV and Epstein-Barr virus, according to a later analysis. When HLA alleles, especially DR and DQ, strongly co-occurred, attributing TCR associations to individual alleles was difficult. Presence/absence analyses assumed roughly uniform sequencing depth across donors, an assumption that may not hold. Most TCR sequences were seen in very few donors, while some public TCRs were found in many individuals. According to a later analysis, TCR association rates differed among HLA loci, with DRB1 alleles showing the most associated TCRs and HLA-C alleles showing the fewest. Because the 87-base-pair reads could not distinguish some IMGT-functional V segments, including TRBV6-2 and TRBV6-3, those segments were excluded. The only immune exposure information available for the cohort was CMV serostatus. V-gene and J-gene trimming of TCR beta chains was associated with a missense DCLRE1C variant in a later genetic analysis, and the association was replicated in an independent cohort. A further reported finding was that TCR beta sequences accurately predicted the HLA-A and HLA-B alleles for most subjects in the first cohort. Because HLA typing was unavailable for some donors at each locus, only the typed subset was used in association tests. This cohort had only TCR beta chains sequenced, and the lack of alpha or paired-chain data limited which features could be detected. Roughly 15 rarely observed V segments, including chromosome 9 orphons, were excluded from the earlier analysis of just under 600 of the donors because counts were too low. A later analysis found that HLA-associated TCR beta chains were more clonally expanded and had lower generation probabilities than equally common non-associated chains. Linkage disequilibrium might explain the correlated functional status among segregating V segments, but an unknown experimental factor could not be ruled out. According to the authors, the approach could potentially be generalized to other disease states and immunological phenotypes. According to a later analysis, most CMV-associated TCR beta chains appeared to be HLA-restricted, and the HLA associations seemed to be driven largely by CMV exposure.

Library construction relied on the immunoSEQ multiplex PCR assay. For the multiplex PCR, a mixture combining 60 forward primers for TCR Vbeta segments and 13 reverse primers for TCR Jbeta segments was used. A multiplex PCR assay on genomic DNA amplified the CDR3 region of rearranged TCR beta genes. On the Illumina HiSeq System, the amplified TCR beta libraries were sequenced as 87-base-pair reads. The paper's data handling went like this. A later analysis tallied around 80 million unique TCR beta chains across the 640 or so repertoires, and around 10 million of those chains were shared by two or more donors. Raw reads were error-corrected and collapsed into unique sequences with a nearest-neighbor algorithm that merged closely related sequences to remove PCR and sequencing errors. To assign V, D and J gene segments, CDR3 sequences were aligned to IMGT reference sequences. For a sequence to be retained, a match of at least six nucleotides to both a V gene segment and a J gene segment was required. Rearrangements were classified as productive when the CDR3 lacked stop codons and remained in frame with V and J, and all other rearrangements were classified as non-productive. Following IMGT convention, CDR3 was defined as the stretch from the second conserved V-encoded cysteine to the conserved J-encoded phenylalanine. The earlier analysis of 587 of the donors excluded sequences that lacked an unambiguous match to a single V gene segment. In an earlier analysis of about 590 of the donors, a V segment was called functional when productive rearrangements were above 56.7%, and segregating when the standard deviation between donors exceeded 5%. A statistical classification framework was developed to diagnose cytomegalovirus status using the catalog of TCR beta chain sequences. In a later analysis, TCR nucleotide sequences were compared against IMGT/GENE-DB human TR gene sequences so that V and J genes could be assigned. Using the TCRdist pipeline, a later analysis assigned CDR3 sequences along with most-parsimonious VDJ recombination scenarios. In a later analysis, every TCR beta chain was defined by the combination of its CDR3 amino acid sequence and its V-gene family, and reads without a unique V-gene family were dropped. As a way to deal with suspected cross-contamination and a sequencing artifact, a later analysis dropped 592 nucleotide sequences that were highly shared and had low generation probability. In a later analysis, a clonal expansion index was calculated for each public chain from normalized within-repertoire ranks of inferred template counts. A later analysis computed generation probabilities with a VDJ recombination model fitted to out-of-frame rearrangements, and checked the results against IGoR. Hypergeometric tests were used in a later analysis to score TCR-TCR, TCR-HLA and TCR-CMV co-occurrence, with a repertoire-size bias correction applied to the TCR pairs. To estimate false discovery rates, a later analysis permuted the HLA or CMV assignments 20 times. In a later analysis, co-occurring TCRs were grouped with DBSCAN, and TCRdist sequence similarity was added when clustering was performed within HLA-allele-positive subsets. Repertoires with fewer than 30,000 or more than 120,000 public chains were left out of co-occurrence clustering, as were about five repertoires with anomalous nucleotide sharing. TCRdb re-hosts the immuneACCESS table, in-frame sequences only. Its copies lack some clones; in the studies checked, an unresolved V gene accounts for under half of them, and the cause for the rest is not known. The V and J calls and clone size are taken from that table; D and trimming were inferred from the DNA. Here the sample has some 180,000 clones; about 77% occur a single time. The ten largest clonotypes hold 2% to 2.5% of the sample.

The cohort comprised fewer than 700 healthy bone marrow donors. Cohort members were all nominally healthy when sampled, although unrecorded immune exposures were likely present. The donor tested CMV seropositive and was one of the 289 seropositive cohort members. A peripheral blood sample was provided by each donor, and peripheral blood mononuclear cells were used for TCR beta sequencing. Genomic DNA extraction from the blood cell samples was performed with the Qiagen DNeasy Blood Extraction Kit. This clone was recorded a few times. Its antigen is currently not known. Base qualities are not recorded, but no much larger clone differs from it by a single base. The CDR3 numbers 13 residues from cysteine through phenylalanine. Only the CDR3 DNA is retained, 39 bases long and in frame from the first base. For CDR1 and CDR2, the germline V gene lists SGHTA and FQGNSA. Germline trimming: 9 bases from V, 0 bases from J; junction bases outside gene matches: 1.

The material sequenced was PBMCs. This receptor was identified in a woman aged 25 to 39 in good health and CMV-seropositive. The sequence is built from TRBV7-2 and TRBJ2-1, and TRBD2 aligns with 8 junction nucleotides. The CDR3 protein sequence reads: CASLAGSYNEQFF. Read as DNA, the sequence is TGTGCCAGTCTAGCGGGCTCCTACAATGAGCAGTTCTTC.